This TCR beta chain was identified during a study of regulatory and conventional T cells in RAG deficiency. Study outcomes and limitations: Shannon entropy was markedly lower and Simpson indices higher in RAG-deficient patients than control T-cell subsets. Other subsets showed 9.5 to 10-fold reductions, but Treg unique TCR beta sequences fell 75 to 100-fold in these patients.

Points on this clone: Its specificity is not known.

Germline-derived CDR1 and CDR2 are SGHRS and YFSETQ. The length of the CDR3 is 16 residues. Trimming took off 4 bases at V and 0 bases at J, with 11 bases between the two ends. Profiled with immunoSEQ multiplex PCR; TCRdb holds only in-frame clones, not every one. The sample lists 25,000 to 35,000 clones; about 95% were seen once. Blood CD4+ CD25-low CD127-high conventional T cells supplied the genomic DNA template. The same sample was also studied in work on regulatory T cells. That work contributes: The primer mix had 52 TRBV and 13 TRBJ primers.

The chain employs TRBV5-1 and TRBJ2-6, with D tentatively TRBD1 (6 bases). This TCR was sampled from a human donor in good health. The material sequenced was CD25- CD4+ T cells sorted from blood. The CDR3 DNA reads as TGCGCCAGCAGCATAGACAGGTCCTCTGGGGCCAACGTCCTGACTTTC. It is translated as CASSIDRSSGANVLTF.